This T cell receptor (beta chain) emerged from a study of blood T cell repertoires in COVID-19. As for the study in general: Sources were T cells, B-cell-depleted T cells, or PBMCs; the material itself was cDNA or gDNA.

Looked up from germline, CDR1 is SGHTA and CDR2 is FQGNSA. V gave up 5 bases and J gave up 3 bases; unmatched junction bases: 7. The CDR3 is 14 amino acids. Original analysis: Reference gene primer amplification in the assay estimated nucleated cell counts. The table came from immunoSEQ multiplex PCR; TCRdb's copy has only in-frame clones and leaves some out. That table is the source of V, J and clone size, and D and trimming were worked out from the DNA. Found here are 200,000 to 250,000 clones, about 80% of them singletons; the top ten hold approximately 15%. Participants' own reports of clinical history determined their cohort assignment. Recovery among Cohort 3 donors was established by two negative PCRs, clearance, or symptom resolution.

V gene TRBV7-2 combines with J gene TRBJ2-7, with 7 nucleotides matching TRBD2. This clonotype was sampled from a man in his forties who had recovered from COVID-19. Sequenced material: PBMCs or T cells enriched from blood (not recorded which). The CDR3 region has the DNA TGTGCCAGCAGCACCGGGACTAAGAACTACGAGCAGTACTTC. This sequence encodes CASSTGTKNYEQYF.